Each of the 24 T cell receptor beta chains below was sequenced from the same sample in a study of Ad26.COV2.S vaccination and SARS-CoV-2 variants. Treatment here: around 19 received Ad26.COV2.S at low or high dose, single or two shots; about 5 received placebo; per-sample allocation not given. Sampling was performed 63 days after the first vaccine or placebo injection. Clones were read by immunoSEQ multiplex PCR, and TCRdb kept only the in-frame ones, dropping some. The table records about 390,000 clones, around nine tenths of them present only once. The sequencing used peripheral blood, collected in a trial of Ad26.COV2.S vaccine versus placebo. The receptors were sampled from a person between 18 and 59 years old who received the Ad26.COV2.S COVID-19 vaccine or a placebo.

The CDR3 loop reads CASSQDQYRDGGAWEQFF. The CDR3 coding sequence is TGTGCCAGCAGCCAAGACCAGTATAGGGACGGGGGGGCCTGGGAGCAGTTCTTC. The chain joins TRBV3-1 (or the pseudogene TRBV3-2) to TRBJ2-1, with 8 bases lining up with TRBD2. This CDR3 has 18 amino acids. Germline V CDR1 and CDR2: LGHDT, YNNKEL (reference sequence). V shed 0 bases and J 10 bases; nucleotides not matched to a gene: 17.

This chain joins TRBV6-5 and TRBJ1-2; D is possibly TRBD1 (5 bases). Germline V lookup: CDR1 MNHEY, CDR2 SVGAGI. The CDR3 length is 12 residues. With 6 bases removed from V and 6 bases from J, the gap between germline ends came to 11 bases. DNA for the CDR3: TGTGCCAGCAGACCAGGGTTAGATGGCTACACCTTC. Translation: CASRPGLDGYTF.

The chain carries TRBV12-3 or TRBV12-4 and TRBJ1-1; 8 nucleotides line up with TRBD1. There are 13 residues in the CDR3. V dropped 6 bases and J dropped 5; count of bases not matched to a gene: 5. In DNA, the CDR3 is TGTGCCAGCAGCTTCAGGGGGCAGACTGAAGCTTTCTTT. This sequence encodes CASSFRGQTEAFF.

The gene calls are TRBV5-5 and TRBJ1-4, with D maybe TRBD1 (6 bases). The germline V and J ends were trimmed by 4 bases and 5 bases, with 12 bases remaining between them. Germline assignment: CDR1 SGHKS and CDR2 YYEKEE (reference sequence). The CDR3 runs 14 residues. For the CDR3, the DNA is TGTGCCAGCAGCACGGGTCAGGGGAATGAAAAACTGTTTTTT. This translates into CASSTGQGNEKLFF.

V usage is TRBV5-5 and J usage is TRBJ1-1, with D possibly being TRBD1 (5 bases). The CDR3 runs 14 residues. V was trimmed by 0 bases and J by 1 base, leaving 7 bases between them. CDR1 SGHKS and CDR2 YYEKEE come from the germline V gene (reference sequence). In nucleotides, the CDR3 is TGTGCCAGCAGCTTGGTTACAGGGAACACTGAAGCTTTCTTT. Its protein is CASSLVTGNTEAFF.

The CDR3 protein is CASSPPHLSEAFF. For the CDR3, the DNA is TGTGCCAGCAGCCCACCCCATCTCAGTGAAGCTTTCTTT. The J gene is TRBJ1-1, the V gene TRBV12-3 or TRBV12-4; no clear D. The CDR3 extends over 13 amino acids. Trimming left V 6 bases short and J 7 bases short, with 15 bases between.

The rearrangement links TRBV7-9 to TRBJ2-1; 10 positions match TRBD2. The CDR3 length is 19 residues. With V trimmed by 5 bases and J by 4 bases, 17 bases remained unmatched. Germline CDR1 and CDR2: SEHNR and FQNEAQ (reference sequence). The CDR3 region has the DNA TGTGCCAGCAGCGACCTGGGGCTAGCGGGGGACCCCTCGTACAATGAGCAGTTCTTC. Translated, it gives CASSDLGLAGDPSYNEQFF.

On this clone itself: The junction does not match germline at one end; this may be a read error. J is TRBJ2-7 and V is TRBV5-6; tentatively, D is TRBD2 (5 bases). The germline V gene encodes CDR1 SGHDT and CDR2 YYEEEE. The CDR3 has 12 amino acids. CDR3 residues: CASSLARREASF. CDR3 DNA: TGTGCCAGCAGCTTGGCAAGACGGGAAGCTAGCTTC.

The V and J genes are TRBV2 and TRBJ2-1, with 8 bases that match TRBD2. The CDR3 sequence is 15 residues long. The V gene's germline CDR1 is SNHLY and CDR2 FYNNEI. With 4 bases clipped from V and 4 bases from J, the junction kept 6 bases outside the gene matches. CDR3 DNA: TGTGCCAGCAGTGCTACTAGCGGAAAGTACAATGAGCAGTTCTTC. It translates to CASSATSGKYNEQFF.

The chain joins TRBV25-1 to TRBJ2-5; D gene uncertain. Trimming stripped 3 bases from V and 0 bases from J, with 11 bases between. In germline, CDR1 is MGHDK, CDR2 SYGVNS. The CDR3 spans 15 residues. The CDR3: CASSDQNMYQETQYF. The CDR3 nucleotides are TGTGCCAGCAGTGACCAAAATATGTACCAAGAGACCCAGTACTTC.

The chain couples TRBV10-2 to TRBJ1-6; D gene ambiguous. Germline V gene lookup returns CDR1 WSHSY and CDR2 SAAADI. The CDR3 runs 14 residues. V was pared by 2 bases and J by 8 bases, with 10 bases between. The CDR3, as DNA: TGCGCCAGCAGTGAGGAGGAGGATTATTCACCCCTCCACTTT. Translation: CASSEEEDYSPLHF.

The chain uses TRBV2 and TRBJ2-5; TRBD1 or TRBD2 may be the D gene (5 bases each). Looked up from germline, CDR1 is SNHLY and CDR2 is FYNNEI. This CDR3 comprises 15 residues. V lost 6 bases and J 2 bases, leaving 16 bases between the germline ends. CDR3 sequence (DNA): TGTGCCAGCAGCCTTCTTGGGGGAGAGCAAGAGACCCAGTACTTC. Translation gives CASSLLGGEQETQYF.

This chain joins TRBV6-1 and TRBJ1-2; D is ambiguous. V was pared by 0 bases and J by 9 bases, with 2 bases between. Germline V gene lookup returns CDR1 MNHNS and CDR2 SASEGT. The CDR3 is 10 amino acids. CDR3 coding DNA: TGTGCCAGCAGTGAAGCGAGCTACACCTTC. Translation: CASSEASYTF.

The V call is TRBV15, the J call TRBJ2-2; D remains ambiguous. The CDR3 runs to 14 residues. Looked up from germline, CDR1 is LNHNV and CDR2 is YYDKDF (reference sequence). V was clipped by 1 base and J by 3 bases, with 6 bases between them. CDR3 sequence reads: CATSRVRYTGELFF. The DNA for the CDR3 is TGTGCCACCAGCAGAGTGCGGTACACCGGGGAGCTGTTTTTT.

The V call is TRBV18, the J call TRBJ1-5; 8 bases are shared with TRBD1. The V and J ends lost 3 bases and 6 bases, in that order; junction bases with no gene match: 4. Germline loops: CDR1 KGHSH, CDR2 LQKENI. The CDR3 loop spans 14 amino acids. The CDR3 nucleotides are TGTGCCAGCTCACCTTCAACAGGGGGTCAGCCCCAGCATTTT. Translated: CASSPSTGGQPQHF.

This chain links TRBV2 with TRBJ1-4, with D perhaps TRBD1 (6 bases). Germline V gene lookup returns CDR1 SNHLY and CDR2 FYNNEI. The CDR3 is 17 amino acids. The V end lost 3 bases, the J end lost 0 bases, and 14 bases lay between the germline ends. Here the CDR3 reads CASSDGGTWATNEKLFF. CDR3 bases: TGTGCCAGCAGTGATGGAGGGACATGGGCAACTAATGAAAAACTGTTTTTT.

The V gene is TRBV21-1, the J gene TRBJ2-6. TRBV21-1 is described as a pseudogene. The CDR3 is 15 amino acids. CDR3 amino acids: CASSKSGGAANVLTF. The DNA for the CDR3 is TGTGCCAGCAGCAAAAGTGGGGGAGCGGCCAACGTCCTGACTTTC.

The rearrangement uses TRBV29-1 and TRBJ1-2; 9 nucleotides line up with TRBD1. V shed 6 bases and J 7 bases; nucleotides not matched to a gene: 6. Germline assignment: CDR1 SQVTM and CDR2 ANQGSEA. CDR3 size: 12 residues. CDR3 sequence reads: CSVGQGPGGYTF. In DNA form, the CDR3 reads TGCAGCGTCGGACAGGGGCCGGGTGGCTACACCTTC.

The genes are TRBV7-2 and TRBJ2-1; 10 bases are shared with TRBD2. The germline V gene encodes CDR1 SGHTA and CDR2 FQGNSA. The CDR3 loop spans 16 amino acids. V was pared by 4 bases and J by 4 bases, with 7 bases of the junction left unmatched. The CDR3 nucleotides are TGTGCCAGCAGCTCGCCTATAGCGGGGGGTTACAATGAGCAGTTCTTC. Translated: CASSSPIAGGYNEQFF.

V is TRBV5-1 and J is TRBJ2-5; 7 bases are shared with TRBD1. Germline V gene lookup returns CDR1 SGHRS and CDR2 YFSETQ. The CDR3 runs to 15 residues. V was pared by 5 bases and J by 2 bases, with 9 bases of the junction left unmatched. The CDR3 DNA reads TGCGCCAGCAGGCGCCTAGGGACAGATCAAGAGACCCAGTACTTC. Translation: CASRRLGTDQETQYF.

This clone was counted between two and nine times. Written as DNA, the CDR3 is TGTGCCAGCAGTCCCTCAGCGAACACTGAAGCTTTCTTT. Protein: CASSPSANTEAFF. This chain connects TRBV2 to TRBJ1-1; D uncertain. CDR1 and CDR2 (germline): SNHLY, FYNNEI. The CDR3 totals 13 residues. The V end was cut by 5 bases, the J end by 1 base, with 8 bases between.

Of note for this clone: This same CDR3 is encoded by further DNA sequences in the sample. The chain couples TRBV12-3 or TRBV12-4 to TRBJ1-5; no clear D. The germline V and J ends were trimmed by 5 bases and 4 bases, with 9 bases remaining between them. The CDR3 has 13 residues. CDR3 in DNA: TGTGCCAGCAGTCGGGGTGGTAATCAGCCCCAGCATTTT. Its translation: CASSRGGNQPQHF.

The chain combines TRBV11-1 with TRBJ1-1; no firm D call. This CDR3 is built from 13 residues. The germline CDR1 and CDR2 sequences are SGHAT and FQDESV (reference sequence). The V end was cut by 1 base, the J end by 0 bases, with 3 bases between. The CDR3, as DNA: TGTGCCAGCAGCTTAGACTTGAACACTGAAGCTTTCTTT. Its protein product is CASSLDLNTEAFF.

The chain joins TRBV19 to TRBJ2-2, with 8 bases that match TRBD2. Germline CDR1 is LNHDA and CDR2 is SQIVND (reference sequence). The length of the CDR3 is 15 residues. V was pared by 1 base and J by 4 bases, with 2 bases of the junction left unmatched. The CDR3 sequence: CASSIGAGATGELFF. DNA for the CDR3: TGTGCCAGTAGTATAGGAGCGGGAGCCACCGGGGAGCTGTTTTTT.